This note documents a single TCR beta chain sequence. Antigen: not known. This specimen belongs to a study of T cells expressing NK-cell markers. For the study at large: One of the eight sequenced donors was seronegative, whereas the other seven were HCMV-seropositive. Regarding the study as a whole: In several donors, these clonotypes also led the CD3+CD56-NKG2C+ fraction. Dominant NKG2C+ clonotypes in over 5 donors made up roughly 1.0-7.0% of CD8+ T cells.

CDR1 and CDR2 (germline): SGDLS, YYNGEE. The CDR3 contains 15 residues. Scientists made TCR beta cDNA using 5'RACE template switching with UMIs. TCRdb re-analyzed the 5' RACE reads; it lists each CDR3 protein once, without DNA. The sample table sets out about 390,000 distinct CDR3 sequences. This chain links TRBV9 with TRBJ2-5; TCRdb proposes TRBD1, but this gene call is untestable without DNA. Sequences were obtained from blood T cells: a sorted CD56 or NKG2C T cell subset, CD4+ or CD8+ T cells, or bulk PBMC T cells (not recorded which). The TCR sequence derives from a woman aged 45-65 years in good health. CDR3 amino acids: CASSVDWGAYETQYF.